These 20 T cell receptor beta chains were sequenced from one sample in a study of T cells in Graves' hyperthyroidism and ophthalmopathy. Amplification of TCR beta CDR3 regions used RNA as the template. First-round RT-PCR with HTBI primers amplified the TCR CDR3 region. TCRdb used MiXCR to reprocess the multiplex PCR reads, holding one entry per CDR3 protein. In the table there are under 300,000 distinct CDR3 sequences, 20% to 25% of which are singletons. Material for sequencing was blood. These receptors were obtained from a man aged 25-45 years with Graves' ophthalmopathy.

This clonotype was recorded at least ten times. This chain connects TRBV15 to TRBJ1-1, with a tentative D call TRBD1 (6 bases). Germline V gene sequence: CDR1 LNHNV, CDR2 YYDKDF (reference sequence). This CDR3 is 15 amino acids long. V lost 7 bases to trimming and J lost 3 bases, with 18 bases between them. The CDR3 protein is CATTYGGLFDTEAFF. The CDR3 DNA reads TGTGCCACCACGTACGGGGGGCTGTTCGACACTGAAGCTTTCTTT.

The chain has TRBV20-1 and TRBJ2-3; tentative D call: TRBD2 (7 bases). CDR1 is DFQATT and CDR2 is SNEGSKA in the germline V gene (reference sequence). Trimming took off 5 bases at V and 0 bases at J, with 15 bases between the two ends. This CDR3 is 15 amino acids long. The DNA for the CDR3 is TGCAGTGCTCCCCGGGGGGCGGCTAGCACAGATACGCAGTATTTT. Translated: CSAPRGAASTDTQYF.

The CDR3 region is CASSTGSGESPQHF. The CDR3 DNA is TGTGCCAGCAGTACAGGGTCGGGGGAGTCCCCCCAGCATTTT. The V call is TRBV7-8, the J call TRBJ1-5; perhaps TRBD1 as D (6 bases). Trimming left V 6 bases short and J 10 bases short, with 19 bases between. Germline CDR1 SGHVS, CDR2 FQNEAQ. The CDR3 is 14 amino acids.

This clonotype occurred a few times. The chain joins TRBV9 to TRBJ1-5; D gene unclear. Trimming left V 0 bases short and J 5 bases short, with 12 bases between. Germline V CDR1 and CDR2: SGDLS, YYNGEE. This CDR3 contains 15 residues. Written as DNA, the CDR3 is TGTGCCAGCAGCGTAGATTTGGAAGATTATCAGCCCCAGCATTTT. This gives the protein CASSVDLEDYQPQHF. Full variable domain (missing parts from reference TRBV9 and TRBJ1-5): DSGVTQTPKHLITATGQRVTLRCSPRSGDLSVYWYQQSLDQGLQFLIQYYNGEERAKGNILERFSAQQFPDLHSELNLSSLELGDSALYFCASSVDLEDYQPQHFGDGTRLSIL.

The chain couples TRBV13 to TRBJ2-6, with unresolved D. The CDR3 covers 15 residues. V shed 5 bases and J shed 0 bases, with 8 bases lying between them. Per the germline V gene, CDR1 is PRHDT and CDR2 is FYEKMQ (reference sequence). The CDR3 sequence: CASSPRISGANVLTF. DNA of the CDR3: TGTGCCAGCAGCCCGAGAATCTCTGGGGCCAACGTCCTGACTTTC.

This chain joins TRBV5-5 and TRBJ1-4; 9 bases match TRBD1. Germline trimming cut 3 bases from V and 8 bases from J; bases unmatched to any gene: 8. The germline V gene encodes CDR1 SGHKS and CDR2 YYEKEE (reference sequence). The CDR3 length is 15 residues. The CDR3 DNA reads TGTGCCAGCAGCTCACAGGGGGCTTATCAAGAAAAACTGTTTTTT. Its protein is CASSSQGAYQEKLFF. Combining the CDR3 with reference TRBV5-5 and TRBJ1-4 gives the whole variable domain DAGVTQSPTHLIKTRGQQVTLRCSPISGHKSVSWYQQVLGQGPQFIFQYYEKEERGRGNFPDRFSARQFPNYSSELNVNALLLGDSALYLCASSSQGAYQEKLFFGSGTQLSVL.

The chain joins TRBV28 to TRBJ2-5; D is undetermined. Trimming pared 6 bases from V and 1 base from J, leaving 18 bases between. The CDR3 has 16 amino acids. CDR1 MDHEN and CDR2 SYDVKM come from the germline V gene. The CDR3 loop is CASSLNGPGFQETQYF. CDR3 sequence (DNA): TGTGCCAGCAGCCTGAACGGGCCGGGTTTCCAAGAGACCCAGTACTTC.

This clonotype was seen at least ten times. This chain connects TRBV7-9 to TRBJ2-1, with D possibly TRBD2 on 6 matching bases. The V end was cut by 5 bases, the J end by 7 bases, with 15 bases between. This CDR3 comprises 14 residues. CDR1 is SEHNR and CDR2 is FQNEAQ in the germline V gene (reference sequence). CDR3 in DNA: TGTGCCAGCAGCCTCGCCGTCGGGAGTAATGAGCAGTTCTTC. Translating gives CASSLAVGSNEQFF.

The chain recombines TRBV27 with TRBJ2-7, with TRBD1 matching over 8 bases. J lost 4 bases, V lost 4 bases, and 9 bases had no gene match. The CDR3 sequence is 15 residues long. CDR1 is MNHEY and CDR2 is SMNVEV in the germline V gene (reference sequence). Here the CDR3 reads CASSSPGQVAYEQYF. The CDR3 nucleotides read TGTGCCAGCAGTTCACCGGGACAGGTTGCTTACGAGCAGTACTTC.

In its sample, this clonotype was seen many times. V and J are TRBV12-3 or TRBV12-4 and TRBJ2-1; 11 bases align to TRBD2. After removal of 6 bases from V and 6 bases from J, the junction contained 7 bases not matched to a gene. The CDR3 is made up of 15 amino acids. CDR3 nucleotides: TGTGCCAGCAGCACGACTAGCGGGAACCGCAATGAGCAGTTCTTC. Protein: CASSTTSGNRNEQFF.

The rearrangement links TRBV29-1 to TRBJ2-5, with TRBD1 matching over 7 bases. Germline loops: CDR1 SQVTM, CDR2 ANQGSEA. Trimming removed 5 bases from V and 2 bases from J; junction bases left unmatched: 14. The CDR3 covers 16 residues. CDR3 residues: CSVQPHGGRGQETQYF. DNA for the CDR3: TGCAGCGTTCAGCCCCATGGGGGCAGGGGGCAAGAGACCCAGTACTTC.

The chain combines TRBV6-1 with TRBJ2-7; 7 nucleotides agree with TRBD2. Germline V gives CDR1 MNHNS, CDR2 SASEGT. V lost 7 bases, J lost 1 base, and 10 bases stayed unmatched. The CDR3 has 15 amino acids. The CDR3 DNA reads TGTGCCAGCAAAAAGCGGGATGGGTCGTCCTACGAGCAGTACTTC. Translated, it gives CASKKRDGSSYEQYF.

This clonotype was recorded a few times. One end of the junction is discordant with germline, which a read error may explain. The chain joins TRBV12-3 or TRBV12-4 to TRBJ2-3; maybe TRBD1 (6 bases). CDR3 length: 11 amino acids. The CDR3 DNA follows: TGTGTCAGCAGTCAGGGGGATACGCAGTATTTT. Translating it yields CVSSQGDTQYF.

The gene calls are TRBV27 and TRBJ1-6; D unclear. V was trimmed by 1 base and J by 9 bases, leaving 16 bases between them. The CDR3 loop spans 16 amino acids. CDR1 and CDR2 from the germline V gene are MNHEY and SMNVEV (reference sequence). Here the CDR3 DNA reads TGTGCCAGCAGTTTATACTACTGGTCGGGTAGTTCACCCCTCCACTTT. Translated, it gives CASSLYYWSGSSPLHF.

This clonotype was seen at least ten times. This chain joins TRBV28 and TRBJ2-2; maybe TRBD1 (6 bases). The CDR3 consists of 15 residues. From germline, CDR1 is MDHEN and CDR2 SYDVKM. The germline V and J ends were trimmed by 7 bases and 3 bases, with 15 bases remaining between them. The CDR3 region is CASTSLGGHTGELFF. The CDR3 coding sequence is TGTGCCAGCACTTCTCTAGGGGGACACACCGGGGAGCTGTTTTTT.

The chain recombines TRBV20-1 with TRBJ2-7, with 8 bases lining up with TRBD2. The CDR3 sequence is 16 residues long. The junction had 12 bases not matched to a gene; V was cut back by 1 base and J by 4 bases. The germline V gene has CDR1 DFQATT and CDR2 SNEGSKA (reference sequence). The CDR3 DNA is TGCAGTGCTAGAGGGGGGGACGGCGGGGGGAGGTACGAGCAGTACTTC. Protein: CSARGGDGGGRYEQYF.

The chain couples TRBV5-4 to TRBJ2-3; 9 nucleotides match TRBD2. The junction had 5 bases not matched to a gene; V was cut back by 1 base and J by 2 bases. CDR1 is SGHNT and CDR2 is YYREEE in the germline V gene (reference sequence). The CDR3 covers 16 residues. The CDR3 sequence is CASSLFQREATDTQYF. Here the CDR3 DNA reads TGTGCCAGCAGCTTGTTCCAGCGGGAGGCCACAGATACGCAGTATTTT.

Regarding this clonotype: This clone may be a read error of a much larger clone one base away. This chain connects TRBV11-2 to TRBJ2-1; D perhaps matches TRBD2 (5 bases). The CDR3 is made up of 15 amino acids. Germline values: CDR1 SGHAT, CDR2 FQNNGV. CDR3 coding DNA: TGTGCCAGCAGCTTATGGGAGAACTCCTACAGTGAGCAGTTCTTC. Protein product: CASSLWENSYSEQFF.

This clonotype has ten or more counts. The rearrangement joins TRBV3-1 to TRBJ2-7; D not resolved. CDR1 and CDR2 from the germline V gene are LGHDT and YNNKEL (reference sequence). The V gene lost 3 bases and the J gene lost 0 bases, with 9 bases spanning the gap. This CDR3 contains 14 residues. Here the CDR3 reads CASSQNTDSYEQYF. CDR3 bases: TGTGCCAGCAGCCAGAACACCGACTCCTACGAGCAGTACTTC.

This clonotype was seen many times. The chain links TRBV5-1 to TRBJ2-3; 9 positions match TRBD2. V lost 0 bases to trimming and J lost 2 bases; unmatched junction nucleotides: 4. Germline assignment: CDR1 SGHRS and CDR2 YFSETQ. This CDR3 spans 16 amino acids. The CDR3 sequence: CASSLERGRVTDTQYF. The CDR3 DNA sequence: TGCGCCAGCAGCTTGGAACGCGGGAGGGTCACAGATACGCAGTATTTT.